Listed below are T cell receptor beta chains from one sample, sequenced in a study of blood T cells in healthy people across ages. TCRdb analysed the 5' RACE reads with MiXCR anew, one entry per CDR3 protein. The data contain about 670,000 distinct CDR3 sequences, around two fifths of them singletons. The sequenced material came from blood. The receptors here all came from a man older than 75 in good health. Both conserved end residues are part of each CDR3. A D gene is named only where the DNA matches it firmly. The size field is filled for only some rows; it gives once, few, many or a size class.

.	18	TRBJ2-7	.	TRBV6-2/TRBV6-3	CASTPPSLTGLGSYGQYF	TGTGCCAGCACCCCACCATCCCTGACAGGACTAGGCTCCTACGGGCAGTACTTT
.	16	TRBJ2-7	.	TRBV6-1	CASSFQRDRSYNEQYF	TGTGCCAGCAGTTTTCAAAGGGACCGGTCCTACAATGAGCAGTACTTC
few	17	TRBJ2-6	TRBD1	TRBV27	CASSLVRGFAGANVLTF	TGTGCCAGCAGTCTGGTCAGGGGGTTCGCTGGGGCCAACGTCCTGACTTTC
few	13	TRBJ1-2	.	TRBV27	CASSHSPNYGYTF	TGTGCCAGCAGTCATTCTCCTAACTATGGCTACACCTTC
few	14	TRBJ2-1	TRBD2	TRBV6-2/TRBV6-3	CASSWTSGSRGQFF	TGTGCCAGCAGTTGGACTAGCGGGAGCCGGGGGCAGTTCTTC
.	13	TRBJ1-4	.	TRBV6-6	CASTPAGHEKLFF	TGTGCCAGCACGCCAGCCGGGCATGAAAAACTGTTTTTT
.	16	TRBJ2-5	.	TRBV7-8	CASSYALTGYEGTQYF	TGTGCCAGCAGCTATGCCCTGACAGGTTACGAGGGGACCCAGTACTTC
few	12	TRBJ2-7	.	TRBV7-2	CASSLKDGEQYF	TGTGCCAGCAGCCTAAAGGACGGCGAGCAGTACTTC
.	15	TRBJ2-5	TRBD2	TRBV20-1	CSATPGTSGYNEQYF	TGCAGTGCCACCCCCGGGACTAGCGGATACAATGAGCAGTACTTC
few	14	TRBJ1-2	.	TRBV7-6	CASSLESTGIGYTF	TGTGCCAGCAGCTTAGAATCCACAGGGATTGGCTACACCTTC
.	15	TRBJ2-3	TRBD2	TRBV6-5	CASSSSGGYTDTQYF	TGTGCCAGCAGCTCTAGCGGGGGTTACACAGATACGCAGTATTTT
.	16	TRBJ2-5	TRBD2	TRBV12-3/TRBV12-4	CACGLEAGAAGETQYF	TGTGCCTGCGGACTAGAAGCGGGAGCAGCAGGAGAGACCCAGTACTTC
.	15	TRBJ2-5	TRBD1	TRBV9	CASSVVTGGGNEQYF	TGTGCCAGCAGCGTAGTTACAGGGGGTGGCAATGAGCAGTACTTC
.	13	TRBJ2-4	TRBD1	TRBV3-1	CASSQQGANIQYF	TGTGCCAGCAGCCAGCAGGGGGCAAACATTCAGTACTTC
few	15	TRBJ2-1	.	TRBV5-6	CASSLGVLSYNEQFF	TGTGCCAGCAGCTTGGGCGTGCTGAGCTACAATGAGCAGTTCTTC
once	12	TRBJ2-1	.	TRBV7-2	CASSYGDREQFF	TGTGCCAGCAGCTATGGAGACCGCGAGCAGTTCTTC
.	13	TRBJ2-7	.	TRBV6-2/TRBV6-3	CASSYPLTNEQYF	TGTGCCAGCAGTTACCCACTGACCAACGAGCAGTACTTC
many	16	TRBJ2-4	.	TRBV4-2	CASSQESGTTLNIQYF	TGTGCCAGCAGCCAAGAATCCGGTACAACTCTTAACATTCAGTACTTC
many	15	TRBJ2-3	.	TRBV2	CASSVNPRGTDTQYF	TGTGCCAGCAGTGTTAACCCCCGAGGAACAGATACGCAGTATTTT
few	15	TRBJ2-3	TRBD1	TRBV11-2	CASSRQGIRGDTQYF	TGTGCCAGCAGCCGACAGGGCATTAGGGGAGATACGCAGTATTTT